This T cell receptor (beta chain) was captured in a study of blood T cell repertoires in COVID-19 (dated by TCRdb to 2020 to 2022). Broadly, across the study: Samples from collaborators originated in the United States, Italy and Spain and spanned both the acute and convalescent phases of COVID-19. The material from the prospective study consisted of cDNA or gDNA derived from T cells, B-cell-depleted T cells, or PBMCs. Deeply sampled blood TCRbeta repertoires from subjects exposed to, actively infected with, or recovered from COVID-19 were included in the dataset. The repertoires were released in a freely available public database meant as a resource for research on the immune response to SARS-CoV-2. Samples came from the ongoing ImmuneRACE study (first 160 participants) plus 1,254 subjects from 6 global collaborators. The sample metadata nearly always contained a de-identified subject ID, COVID-19 status, age in years and sex. Where HLA class I and class II types were available, the types were taken from metadata supplied by the sample provider, not from assay-based typing.

As concerns this clone: The target of this receptor is not known. Qualities for individual bases were not recorded, and no much larger clone is one base off.

The germline V gene (reference sequence) gives CDR1 as GTSNPN and CDR2 as SVGIG. The CDR3 sequence holds 13 residues, the cysteine and phenylalanine included. Only CDR3 DNA is held: 39 bases, read in frame from base 1. What the study reported, not specific to this receptor: Clinical and demographic metadata were provided uncurated, with the amount varying by source and participant.

The immunoSEQ Assay, a bias-controlled multiplex PCR, was used to amplify TCRbeta CDR3 regions from genomic DNA. The source study handled its data this way. The number of nucleated cells in each sample was estimated from the amplification of reference gene primers within the assay. Sequence reads were collapsed and filtered to measure the absolute abundance of every unique TCRbeta CDR3 rearrangement. For each sample, productive Simpson clonality was calculated as the square root of Simpson's diversity index across productive rearrangements. In TCRdb, the immuneACCESS table is reduced to in-frame sequences with V and J assigned. These tables do not hold every clone; where another copy was compared, an unresolved V gene accounts for under half, and the others remain unexplained. V and J calls and clone size are given by that table; D and trimming were obtained from the DNA. Recorded for this sample are about 98,000 clones; over 70% of them occurred a single time. The biggest ten clones account for 4.1% of the sample.

The collaborating institutions used their own protocols to collect whole blood in K2EDTA tubes. Collaborator samples were shipped for TCRbeta analysis as frozen whole blood, isolated PBMCs, or DNA extracted from either sample type. This TCR came from a man aged 55 to 69 with acute or convalescent COVID-19. This receptor chain uses TRBV30 and TRBJ2-1, and 11 junction bases match TRBD2. Sequenced: peripheral blood. The CDR3 in this case is CASTSGSHNEQFF. The nucleotides are TGTGCTTCAACTAGCGGGAGTCACAATGAGCAGTTCTTC.